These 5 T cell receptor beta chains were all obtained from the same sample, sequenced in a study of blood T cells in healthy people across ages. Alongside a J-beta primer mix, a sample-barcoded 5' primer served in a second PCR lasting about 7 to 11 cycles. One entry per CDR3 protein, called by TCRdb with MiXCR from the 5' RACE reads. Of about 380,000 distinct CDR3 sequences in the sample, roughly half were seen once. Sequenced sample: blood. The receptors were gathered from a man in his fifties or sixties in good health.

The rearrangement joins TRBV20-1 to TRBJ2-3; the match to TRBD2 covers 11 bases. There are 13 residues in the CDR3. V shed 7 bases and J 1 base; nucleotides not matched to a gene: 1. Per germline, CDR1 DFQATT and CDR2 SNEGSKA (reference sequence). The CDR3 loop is CSVLAGGTDTQYF. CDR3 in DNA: TGCAGTGTACTAGCGGGAGGCACAGATACGCAGTATTTT.

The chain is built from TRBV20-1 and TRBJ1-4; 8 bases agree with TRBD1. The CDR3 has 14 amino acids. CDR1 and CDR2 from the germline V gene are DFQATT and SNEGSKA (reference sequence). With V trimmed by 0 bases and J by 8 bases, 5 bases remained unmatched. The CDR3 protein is CSARENRGLEKLFF. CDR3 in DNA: TGCAGTGCTAGAGAGAACAGGGGGTTAGAAAAACTGTTTTTT.

In DNA, the CDR3 is TGTGCCAGCACCCCCTTTAGCGGGGGGCTTCAAGAGACCCAGTACTTC. Translated, it gives CASTPFSGGLQETQYF. The chain joins TRBV6-5 to TRBJ2-5, with 10 nucleotides matching TRBD2. Trimming at V came to 7 bases and at J to 2 bases, leaving 10 bases not matched to a gene. CDR1 is MNHEY and CDR2 is SVGAGI in the germline V gene. The CDR3 contains 16 residues.

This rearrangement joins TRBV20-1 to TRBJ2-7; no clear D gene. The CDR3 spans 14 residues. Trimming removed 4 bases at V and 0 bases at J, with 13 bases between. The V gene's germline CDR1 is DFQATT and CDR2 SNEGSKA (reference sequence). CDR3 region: CSAKTGFSSYEQYF. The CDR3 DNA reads TGCAGTGCTAAAACTGGCTTTAGCTCCTACGAGCAGTACTTC.

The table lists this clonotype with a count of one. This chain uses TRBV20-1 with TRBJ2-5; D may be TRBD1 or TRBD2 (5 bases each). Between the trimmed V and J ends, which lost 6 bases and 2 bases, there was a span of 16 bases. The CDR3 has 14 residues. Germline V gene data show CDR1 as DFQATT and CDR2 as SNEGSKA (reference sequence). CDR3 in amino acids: CSAQGAGTQETQYF. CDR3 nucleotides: TGCAGTGCGCAAGGGGCGGGTACACAAGAGACCCAGTACTTC.